Included here is one TCR beta chain sequence, with context. Its antigen is still unknown. It has no much larger one-base neighbor in the sample; base qualities were not kept. This sample was taken from a study of control samples from healthy donors and cancer patients (dated by TCRdb to 2020 to 2021). The library was produced with the immunoSEQ multiplex PCR assay. This is the immuneACCESS table as TCRdb keeps it, with only in-frame sequences that have V and J called. A part of the clones is gone; compared with another copy, unresolved V genes explain less than half, and the rest is unexplained. This sample is represented by some 120,000 clones; 75% to 95% of them were singletons. Approximately 2.7% of the sample is held by the ten biggest clonotypes. CDR1 and CDR2, looked up from the germline V gene, are SGDLS and YYNGEE. V lost 4 bases and J lost 0 bases; the stretch between them is 10 bases long. Reading from cysteine to phenylalanine, the CDR3 counts 15 amino acids. The read is trimmed to its CDR3 DNA, 45 bases read in frame from base 1.

The TCR was taken from a man between 18 and 29 years old in good health. The source material was blood. The chain uses TRBV9 and TRBJ2-2; a confident D gene designation cannot be given. The CDR3 protein sequence reads: CASSPRQANTGELFF. In nucleotide form, the sequence is TGTGCCAGCAGCCCCCGCCAGGCGAACACCGGGGAGCTGTTTTTT.